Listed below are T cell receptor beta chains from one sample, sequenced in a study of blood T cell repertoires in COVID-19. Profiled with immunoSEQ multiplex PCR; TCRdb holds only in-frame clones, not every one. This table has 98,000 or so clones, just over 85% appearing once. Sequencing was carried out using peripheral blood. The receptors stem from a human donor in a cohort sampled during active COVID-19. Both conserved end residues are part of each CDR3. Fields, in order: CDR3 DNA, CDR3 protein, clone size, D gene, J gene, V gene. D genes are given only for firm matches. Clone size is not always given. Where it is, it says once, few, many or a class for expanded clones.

TGTGCCAGCAGCCCCTCCCCCGGCCAAGAGACCCAGTACTTC	CASSPSPGQETQYF	NA	NA	TRBJ2-5	TRBV7-8
TGTGCCAGTTCGGGACAGGGCTACTCCTACGAGCAGTACTTC	CASSGQGYSYEQYF	NA	TRBD1	TRBJ2-7	TRBV18
TGTGCCAGCAGCTCGACTAGCGGGGGGCCAACTAGCACAGATACGCAGTATTTT	CASSSTSGGPTSTDTQYF	once	TRBD2	TRBJ2-3	TRBV2
TGTGCCAGCAGTGAAAATCTGGGCGGGGACTATGGCTACACCTTC	CASSENLGGDYGYTF	once	NA	TRBJ1-2	TRBV2
TGTGCCAGCAGCTTGGTAGGGGGCTATGGCTACACCTTC	CASSLVGGYGYTF	NA	NA	TRBJ1-2	TRBV5-6
TGTGCCAGCAGCCCAGGAGTCACCCGGGGCACTGAAGCTTTCTTT	CASSPGVTRGTEAFF	NA	NA	TRBJ1-1	TRBV11-2
TGTGCCAGCAGCATTGGACAGGGGTTCTACGAGCAGTACTTC	CASSIGQGFYEQYF	NA	TRBD1	TRBJ2-7	TRBV5-6
TGTGCCAGCAGTGAGTACAGGGCCTATAATTCACCCCTCCACTTT	CASSEYRAYNSPLHF	NA	NA	TRBJ1-6	TRBV25-1
TGTGCCACTAACACGGGACACTCGAACACCGGGGAGCTGTTTTTT	CATNTGHSNTGELFF	NA	NA	TRBJ2-2	TRBV24-1
TGTGCCAGCAGTTCCAAGGACAGGTCCTACGAGCAGTACTTC	CASSSKDRSYEQYF	NA	TRBD1	TRBJ2-7	TRBV6-6
TGTGCCAGCAGCGTTACAGGGGCGGGCCAGCCCCAGCATTTT	CASSVTGAGQPQHF	NA	TRBD1	TRBJ1-5	TRBV7-9
TGTGCCAGCACTCAGGGGGCGCGTGGCTACACCTTC	CASTQGARGYTF	once	TRBD1	TRBJ1-2	TRBV6-5
TGTGCCAGTAGTTTGGACAGGCTCAATCAGCCCCAGCATTTT	CASSLDRLNQPQHF	NA	TRBD1	TRBJ1-5	TRBV19
TGTGCCAGTAGTACATGGGGACAGGGCAATCAGCCCCAGCATTTT	CASSTWGQGNQPQHF	many	TRBD1	TRBJ1-5	TRBV19
TGTGCCACCACCACAGGGCTTGATGAGCAGTTCTTC	CATTTGLDEQFF	NA	NA	TRBJ2-1	TRBV15
TGTGCCATCAGTGAGTCGTTGGGGCTCGCGGGGGATGGCTACACCTTC	CAISESLGLAGDGYTF	NA	NA	TRBJ1-2	TRBV10-3
TGTGCCAGCAGTTACTGGGGGGACAGCGCCTATGGCTACACCTTC	CASSYWGDSAYGYTF	NA	TRBD1	TRBJ1-2	TRBV6-5
TGTGCCAGCAGTTTAGCAGGTGGATTCTACAATGAGCAGTTCTTC	CASSLAGGFYNEQFF	NA	NA	TRBJ2-1	TRBV27
TGTGCCAGCAGCTTAACCGGGACTAGCACAGATACGCAGTATTTT	CASSLTGTSTDTQYF	NA	NA	TRBJ2-3	TRBV7-3
TGCGCCAGCAGCTTGAAGGGGTTCGGTCAGCCCCAGCATTTT	CASSLKGFGQPQHF	NA	NA	TRBJ1-5	TRBV5-1
TGTGCCAGCAGCCCGGCCTCGGGACAGGGTAATCAGCCCCAGCATTTT	CASSPASGQGNQPQHF	once	TRBD1	TRBJ1-5	TRBV7-8
TGTGCCAGCAGCTTAGTAACGGGGGGGCCGAATGAGCAGTTCTTC	CASSLVTGGPNEQFF	NA	TRBD2	TRBJ2-1	TRBV7-6
TGTGCCAGCGGGCTACAGGGTCGGGCCCTCCACTTT	CASGLQGRALHF	NA	NA	TRBJ1-6	TRBV2
TGTGCCAGCGGAACAGGGCTCACTGAAGCTTTCTTT	CASGTGLTEAFF	NA	NA	TRBJ1-1	TRBV28
TGTGCCAGCAGTTGGGGGAGGCTTGAGATGAACACTGAAGCTTTCTTT	CASSWGRLEMNTEAFF	once	NA	TRBJ1-1	TRBV6-5
TGTGCCAGCAGTTACTCGACCCCCCAGGGGGCGGGAGAGCAGTACTTC	CASSYSTPQGAGEQYF	NA	TRBD1	TRBJ2-7	TRBV6-5
TGTGCCACCCAGACGGGAGCGAACACCGGGGAGCTGTTTTTT	CATQTGANTGELFF	once	NA	TRBJ2-2	TRBV24-1
TGTGCCAGCTCGAGGTCGGGAGGCCTCTCCTACAATGAGCAGTTCTTC	CASSRSGGLSYNEQFF	NA	TRBD2	TRBJ2-1	TRBV18
TGCGCCAGCAGCTTGGCTTTTCCGGGACAGGGGGGATCACCCCTCCACTTT	CASSLAFPGQGGSPLHF	NA	TRBD1	TRBJ1-6	TRBV5-1
TGTGCCAGCAGCCGGGGACAGGCATACAATGAGCAGTTCTTC	CASSRGQAYNEQFF	NA	TRBD1	TRBJ2-1	TRBV6-5
TGTGCCAGCAGCCCGGGCGGGGGGATCGATGGCTACACCTTC	CASSPGGGIDGYTF	NA	NA	TRBJ1-2	TRBV5-4
TGTGCCAGCTCACTTCAGGGGGCGAATGGTGAAAAACTGTTTTTT	CASSLQGANGEKLFF	once	TRBD1	TRBJ1-4	TRBV18
TGTGCCAGTAGTACAAGGGGACAGGGAATTTCCTATACGAGCTCCTACAATGAGCAGTTCTTC	CASSTRGQGISYTSSYNEQFF	NA	TRBD1	TRBJ2-1	TRBV19
TGTGCCAGCAGCCAGGGTTTCGGAGGAGGGAATGAAAAACTGTTTTTT	CASSQGFGGGNEKLFF	NA	NA	TRBJ1-4	TRBV3-1/TRBV3-2
TGTGCCAGTAGATCACATCGAGGATATGGCTACACCTTC	CASRSHRGYGYTF	NA	NA	TRBJ1-2	TRBV19
TGTGCCAGCAGCCCAGTCCGGCAAGCGGGCCCCTACGAGCAGTACTTC	CASSPVRQAGPYEQYF	NA	NA	TRBJ2-7	TRBV6-6
TGTGCCAGCAGTTTTCTTAGTACGCAGTATTTT	CASSFLSTQYF	NA	NA	TRBJ2-3	TRBV12-3/TRBV12-4
TGTGCCAGCAGCTTACCCCGGACTAGCCCTCTCGCTTACAATGAGCAGTTCTTC	CASSLPRTSPLAYNEQFF	few	TRBD2	TRBJ2-1	TRBV7-9
TGTGCCAGCAGTACCTCGACTAGCGGCGACGAGCAGTACTTC	CASSTSTSGDEQYF	NA	TRBD2	TRBJ2-7	TRBV6-6
TGTGCCAGCAGCCGCCTGGGACAGGGCGAACGTTACGAGCAGTACTTC	CASSRLGQGERYEQYF	once	TRBD1	TRBJ2-7	TRBV2
TGTGCCAGCACCGGGGAGGGAGGCGGCTACACCTTC	CASTGEGGGYTF	NA	NA	TRBJ1-2	TRBV2
TGTGCCAGTAGTATCCAACAGGGGGTCTTGCAGCCCCAGCATTTT	CASSIQQGVLQPQHF	NA	TRBD1	TRBJ1-5	TRBV19
TGTGCCAGTAGTATACAGGCGGGATCCTACGAGCAGTACTTC	CASSIQAGSYEQYF	NA	NA	TRBJ2-7	TRBV19
TGTGCCAGCAGCCTACCCGGCCAGGGGGTAGTCGAGCAGTACTTC	CASSLPGQGVVEQYF	NA	TRBD1	TRBJ2-7	TRBV7-6
TGTGCCAGCAGTTACCGCCGGCGGAGCACAGATACGCAGTATTTT	CASSYRRRSTDTQYF	NA	NA	TRBJ2-3	TRBV6-2/TRBV6-3
TGTGCCAGCAGCTTACTGGGACTAGCGGGAGTGGGCGAGCAGTACTTC	CASSLLGLAGVGEQYF	NA	TRBD2	TRBJ2-7	TRBV5-6
TGTGCCAGCAGCTTAGGCGGCAGCTTCTATGGCTACACCTTC	CASSLGGSFYGYTF	NA	NA	TRBJ1-2	TRBV7-8
TGCGCCAGCAGCTTACAGACAGGGGGCGGGAATGAGCAGTTCTTC	CASSLQTGGGNEQFF	NA	TRBD1	TRBJ2-1	TRBV5-1
TGTGCCAGCAGCCTGAGGACTAGCGGGAGGGCCTCCTACTCCTACGAGCAGTACTTC	CASSLRTSGRASYSYEQYF	NA	TRBD2	TRBJ2-7	TRBV14
TGTGCCACTAGGGGGGACAGGCCCACAGATACGCAGTATTTT	CATRGDRPTDTQYF	NA	TRBD1	TRBJ2-3	TRBV15
TGTGCCAGTAGTGGTCCGGCCGGGGGTGGCTACACCTTC	CASSGPAGGGYTF	few	NA	TRBJ1-2	TRBV19
TGTGCCAGCAGTTTTATCCTTTCTAGCAATCAGCCCCAGCATTTT	CASSFILSSNQPQHF	NA	NA	TRBJ1-5	TRBV28
TGTGCCAGCAGCCGGAGCGGGGCCGGAGATACGCAGTATTTT	CASSRSGAGDTQYF	NA	TRBD2	TRBJ2-3	TRBV3-1/TRBV3-2
TGTGCCAGCAGCTTCGATACCGGGACAGCGAACACCGGGGAGCTGTTTTTT	CASSFDTGTANTGELFF	NA	TRBD1	TRBJ2-2	TRBV5-6